The clone carrying this T cell receptor beta chain was seen ten or more times. The source of the sample is a study of metastatic and nonmetastatic thyroid tumors. The CDR3 has 11 amino acids. Germline V gives CDR1 WSHSY, CDR2 SAAADI. V lost 6 bases and J 11 bases, leaving 13 bases between the germline ends. With MiXCR, TCRdb reprocessed the PCR reads. The data show 34,000 or so clones, with roughly 17% seen just once and almost 3.5% held by the top ten. Prior to thyroid surgery, none of the patients had received any treatment. This rearrangement joins TRBV10-2 to TRBJ1-1, with a possible D match to TRBD1 (5 bases). The sequence came from a female donor with papillary thyroid cancer or a benign thyroid nodule (not recorded which). Some clones in this sample may be carry-over from other donors' samples. Input material: blood. The CDR3, as DNA: TGCGCCAGCAGCGGAGACAGCCGGGCTTTCTTT. The encoded protein is CASSGDSRAFF.